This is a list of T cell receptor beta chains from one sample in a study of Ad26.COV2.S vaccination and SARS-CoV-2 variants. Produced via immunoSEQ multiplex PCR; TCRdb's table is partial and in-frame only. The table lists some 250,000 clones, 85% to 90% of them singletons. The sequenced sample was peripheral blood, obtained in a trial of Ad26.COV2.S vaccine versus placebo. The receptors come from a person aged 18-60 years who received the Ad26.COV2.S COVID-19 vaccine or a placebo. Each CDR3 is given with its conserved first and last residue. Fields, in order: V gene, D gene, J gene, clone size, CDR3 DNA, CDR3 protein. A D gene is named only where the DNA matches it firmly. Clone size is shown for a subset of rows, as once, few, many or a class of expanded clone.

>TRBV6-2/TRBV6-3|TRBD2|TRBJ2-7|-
TGTGCCAGCAGCCAAAGACTAGCGGGGTCCTACGAGCAGTACTTC
CASSQRLAGSYEQYF
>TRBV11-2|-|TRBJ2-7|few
TGTGCCAGCAGCTTAGGACAGACCTTGACCTACGAGCAGTACTTC
CASSLGQTLTYEQYF
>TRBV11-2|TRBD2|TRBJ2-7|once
TGTGCCAGCAGCTTAGAGGGTCGCGGGAGGCTTCTTTTCGAGCAGTACTTC
CASSLEGRGRLLFEQYF
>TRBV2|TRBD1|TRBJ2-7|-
TGTGCCAGCAGTAAACTCCGGGACAGGGGCCCATTCGGCACATCCTACGAGCAGTACTTC
CASSKLRDRGPFGTSYEQYF
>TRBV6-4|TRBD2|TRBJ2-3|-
TGTGCCAGCAGTGAGACTAGCGGGGGCTCAGATACGCAGTATTTT
CASSETSGGSDTQYF
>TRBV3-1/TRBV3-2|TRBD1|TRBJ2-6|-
TGTGCCAGCAGCCGCCGGACGACAGGGCGGCGGAACCCCTCTGGGGCCAACGTCCTGACTTTC
CASSRRTTGRRNPSGANVLTF
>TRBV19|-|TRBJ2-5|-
TGTGCCAGTAAGCTACAGGGCCAGGAGACCCAGTACTTC
CASKLQGQETQYF
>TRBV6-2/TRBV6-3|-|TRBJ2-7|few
TGTGCCAGCAGCAACAGGCACGAGCAGTACTTC
CASSNRHEQYF
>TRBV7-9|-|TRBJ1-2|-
TGTGCCAGCAGCTTCGGGGAACTCGGACACTATGGCTACACCTTC
CASSFGELGHYGYTF
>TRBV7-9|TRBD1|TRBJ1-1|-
TGTGCCAGCAGCCCGGGACAGGAGAACACTGAAGCTTTCTTT
CASSPGQENTEAFF
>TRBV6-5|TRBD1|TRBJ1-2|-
TGTGCCAGCAGTTGGGGGGGCGGGACAGTCAACTATGGCTACACCTTC
CASSWGGGTVNYGYTF
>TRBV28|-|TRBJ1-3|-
TGTGCCAGCAGTTTATGGAGATCGGGAAACACCATATATTTT
CASSLWRSGNTIYF
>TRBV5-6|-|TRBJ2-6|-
TGTGCCAGCAGCGACGACTTTAAGGGATCTGGGGCCAACGTCCTGACTTTC
CASSDDFKGSGANVLTF
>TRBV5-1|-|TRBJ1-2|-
TGCGCCAGCAGCTTGGGCGCAGGTGGGAATGGCTACACCTTC
CASSLGAGGNGYTF
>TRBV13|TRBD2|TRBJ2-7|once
TGTGCCAGCAGCCCCCCCGGGACTAGCGCGGGGGAGCAGTACTTC
CASSPPGTSAGEQYF
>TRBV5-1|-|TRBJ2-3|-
TGCGCCAGCAGCTTGGAACATCCCAGCACAGATACGCAGTATTTT
CASSLEHPSTDTQYF
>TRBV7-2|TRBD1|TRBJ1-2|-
TGTGCCAGCAGCTTCCGGGACAGGCCGCTGCATGGCTACACCTTC
CASSFRDRPLHGYTF
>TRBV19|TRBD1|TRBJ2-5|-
TGTGCCAGTAGCTTCCGCGGACAGGGGGGTGAAGAGACCCAGTACTTC
CASSFRGQGGEETQYF
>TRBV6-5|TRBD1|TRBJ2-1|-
TGTGCCAGCAGTCGCGGAACCATGGACAGGTATGAGCAGTTCTTC
CASSRGTMDRYEQFF
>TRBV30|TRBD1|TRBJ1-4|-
TGTGCCTGGAGTCCTCCTTGGGGGACAGGGGGCGAGACTAATGAAAAACTGTTTTTT
CAWSPPWGTGGETNEKLFF
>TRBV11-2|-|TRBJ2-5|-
TGTGCCAGCAGCTTAGCCGCATGGGACCCTGGGGGAGAGACCCAGTACTTC
CASSLAAWDPGGETQYF
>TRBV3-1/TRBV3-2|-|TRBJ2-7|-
TGTGCCAGCAGCCAAGGCCCTCAGGACTCCGAGCAGTACTTC
CASSQGPQDSEQYF
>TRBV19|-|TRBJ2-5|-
TGTGCCAGTAGTATTGGGACCACCCCCGAGACCCAGTACTTC
CASSIGTTPETQYF
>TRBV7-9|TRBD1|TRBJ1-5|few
TGTGCCAGCAGCTTATCCCGGGACAGAGGAATTGGAAGCGATCAGCCCCAGCATTTT
CASSLSRDRGIGSDQPQHF
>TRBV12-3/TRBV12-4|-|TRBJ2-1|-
TGTGCCAGCAGTTTAAGGGGGGCCGAGCAGTTCTTC
CASSLRGAEQFF
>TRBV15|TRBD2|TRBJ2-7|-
TGTGCCACCAGCAGAGGTAGCGGGAGGATTTTCTACGAGCAGTACTTC
CATSRGSGRIFYEQYF
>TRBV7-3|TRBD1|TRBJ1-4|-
TGTGCCAGCAGCGAACAGGGGGCGGAAGCAACTAATGAAAAACTGTTTTTT
CASSEQGAEATNEKLFF
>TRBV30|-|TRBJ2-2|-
TGTGCCTGGAGTGTACTAGGAGTTCCCAACACCGGGGAGCTGTTTTTT
CAWSVLGVPNTGELFF
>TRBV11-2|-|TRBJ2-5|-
TGTGCCAGCAGCTTAGGGGGGGCTCTCGGAGAGACCCAGTACTTC
CASSLGGALGETQYF
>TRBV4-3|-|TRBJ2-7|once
TGCGCCAGCAGCCAAGACCAAAGTAACTACGAGCAGTACTTC
CASSQDQSNYEQYF
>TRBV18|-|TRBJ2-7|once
TGTGCCAGCTCACCACGGCAGAACTACGAGCAGTACTTC
CASSPRQNYEQYF
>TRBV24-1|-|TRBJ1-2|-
TGTGCCACCAGTGATTTTACATCTAACTATGGCTACACCTTC
CATSDFTSNYGYTF
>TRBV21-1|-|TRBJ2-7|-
TGTGCCAGCAGCAAAGATGAGGGGAGAGGAGCGTCCTACGAGCAGTACTTC
CASSKDEGRGASYEQYF
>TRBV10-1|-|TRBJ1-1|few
TGCGCCAGCAGTGCGGGTACCCTCACTGAAGCTTTCTTT
CASSAGTLTEAFF
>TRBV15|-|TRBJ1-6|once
TGTGCCACCAGCCCCTCAAGACGCGATTCACCCCTCCACTTT
CATSPSRRDSPLHF
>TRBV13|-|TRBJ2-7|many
TGTGCCAGCAGCCCTCAGGGAACCTACGAGCAGTACTTC
CASSPQGTYEQYF
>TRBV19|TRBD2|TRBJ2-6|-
TGTGCCAGTAGTACCCGACTAGCGGGGGGCTCTGGGGCCAACGTCCTGACTTTC
CASSTRLAGGSGANVLTF
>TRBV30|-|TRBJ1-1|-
TGTGCCTGGAGTAAAGGGGCTGACACTGAAGCTTTCTTT
CAWSKGADTEAFF
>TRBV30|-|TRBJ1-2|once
TGTGCCTGGAGTAGCGGGCCCCAGGGAGGCTACACCTTC
CAWSSGPQGGYTF
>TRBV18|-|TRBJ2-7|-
TGTGCCAGCTCACCAATGACCCCGGACGAGCAGTACTTC
CASSPMTPDEQYF
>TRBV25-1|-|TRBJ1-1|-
TGTGCCAGCAGTGAATTGGGCGGTATGAGAGCTTTCTTT
CASSELGGMRAFF
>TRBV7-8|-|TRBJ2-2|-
TGTGCCAGCAGCCGAGTACGGACAGCGCTAACCGGGGAGCTGTTTTTT
CASSRVRTALTGELFF